This TCR beta chain emerged from a study of blood T cell repertoires in COVID-19. In the study overall: The United States, Italy and Spain supplied acute and convalescent COVID-19 samples. PBMCs, B-cell-depleted T cells, or T cells provided the cDNA or gDNA that made up the material.

CDR1 and CDR2 from the germline V gene are SGHTS and YDEGEE. Trimming cost V 4 bases and J 0 bases; bases outside gene matches: 9. The CDR3 extends over 16 amino acids. Some clones are missing from TCRdb's copy, which holds only in-frame ones; the method was immunoSEQ multiplex PCR. This sample has about 110,000 clones, with under 90% found just once. Sequenced material: peripheral blood. The chain has TRBV5-8 and TRBJ1-1, with 7 bases aligning to TRBD1. The clonotype originates from a woman in her 50s with acute or convalescent COVID-19. The CDR3 nucleotides read TGTGCCAGCAGCCGCTCAGGGGGTGGGATGAACACTGAAGCTTTCTTT. It yields the protein CASSRSGGGMNTEAFF.